The present T cell receptor (beta chain) was sequenced within a study of cytomegalovirus exposure and HLA in healthy donors. Study-wide background: Early released data comprised around 80 million unique TCRs from HLA-typed donors. Study observations and caveats: Follow-up analysis seemed to connect common viral pathogens with several of the most significant clusters identified. Testing in vitro showed three CMV-associated chains specific for CMV antigens. Some segments of the V type, notably TRBV6-2 and TRBV6-3, were excluded as indistinguishable.

The PCR used 60 Vbeta and 13 Jbeta primers. Only in-frame clones appear in the TCRdb table, and some are missing; sequencing was by immunoSEQ multiplex PCR. The sample consists of some 120,000 clones, roughly 76% of them appearing once. A word on this clone: The antigen is not known.

The CDR3 loop spans 13 amino acids. Trimming pared 7 bases from V and 5 bases from J, leaving 14 bases between. In germline, CDR1 is LGHNT, CDR2 FRNRAP. The genes are TRBV12-5 and TRBJ2-5; D gene uncertain. This receptor was obtained from a woman aged 55-69 years in good health and CMV-seropositive. The specimen sequenced was PBMCs. In DNA, the CDR3 is TGTGCTAGTGCCCTAATGGAGTTGGAGACCCAGTACTTC. As protein: CASALMELETQYF. Filled out from reference TRBV12-5 and TRBJ2-5, the complete variable domain reads DARVTQTPRHKVTEMGQEVTMRCQPILGHNTVFWYRQTMMQGLELLAYFRNRAPLDDSGMPKDRFSAEMPDATLATLKIQPSEPRDSAVYFCASALMELETQYFGPGTRLLVL.